The next 9 T cell receptor beta chains were all read from a single sample in a study of T cell changes during pregnancy in multiple sclerosis. The table came from immunoSEQ multiplex PCR; TCRdb's copy has only in-frame clones and leaves some out. The sample contains 40,000 to 50,000 clones, approximately 93% of which appear only once. The sample in question was CD4+ T cells from peripheral blood mononuclear cells, obtained in the first trimester of pregnancy. Receptors originate from a female donor with multiple sclerosis, enrolled in a pregnancy study.

The chain employs TRBV16 and TRBJ1-2; unclear D gene. The CDR3 is made up of 15 amino acids. The germline V gene has CDR1 KGHSY and CDR2 FQNENV. Trimming took 4 bases from V and 2 from J, leaving 14 bases between them. In nucleotides, the CDR3 is TGTGCCAGCAGCCCAGCCGTCAGGCGAAACTATGGCTACACCTTC. Its protein product is CASSPAVRRNYGYTF.

The chain couples TRBV7-2 to TRBJ2-7; D remains ambiguous. In germline, CDR1 is SGHTA, CDR2 FQGNSA. Trimming took 1 base from V and 3 from J, leaving 7 bases between them. The CDR3 contains 13 residues. The chain's CDR3 is CASSLGPIYEQYF. The CDR3 nucleotides are TGTGCCAGCAGCTTAGGGCCGATCTACGAGCAGTACTTC.

In this sample, this clone turned up once. The genes are TRBV11-2 and TRBJ2-5, with 9 positions matching TRBD2. CDR1 and CDR2 (germline): SGHAT, FQNNGV. CDR3 size: 17 residues. J gave up 3 bases and V 1 base, and 9 bases lay outside the gene matches. In nucleotides, the CDR3 is TGTGCCAGCAGCTTAGGGCGGTGGCGGGGGGGAGAAGAGACCCAGTACTTC. This sequence encodes CASSLGRWRGGEETQYF.

The gene calls are TRBV7-2 and TRBJ1-2; 8 nucleotides match TRBD1. Germline V gene data show CDR1 as SGHTA and CDR2 as FQGNSA. The CDR3 contains 13 residues. V was clipped by 3 bases and J by 7 bases; unmatched bases: 4. CDR3 in DNA: TGTGCCAGCAGCTTGCAGGGGGCGCGTGGCTACACCTTC. As protein: CASSLQGARGYTF.

V and J are TRBV5-6 and TRBJ1-1, with D unclear. The germline CDR1 and CDR2 sequences are SGHDT and YYEEEE. The CDR3 runs to 15 residues. V lost 0 bases, J lost 1 base, and 10 bases lay in between. The CDR3 sequence is CASSLGPTGNTEAFF. The CDR3 coding sequence is TGTGCCAGCAGCTTGGGGCCCACGGGGAACACTGAAGCTTTCTTT.

The chain uses TRBV30 and TRBJ1-2, with D possibly TRBD1 on 5 matching bases. The germline CDR1 and CDR2 sequences are GTSNPN and SVGIG (reference sequence). V shed 8 bases and J shed 6 bases, with 10 bases lying between them. The CDR3 loop spans 10 amino acids. In nucleotides, the CDR3 is TGTGCCCTACAGGCTAATGGCTACACCTTC. Translating it yields CALQANGYTF.

This chain joins TRBV30 and TRBJ1-1, with D hard to call. Germline V CDR1 and CDR2: GTSNPN, SVGIG (reference sequence). This CDR3 has 12 amino acids. V was shortened by 4 bases and J by 4 bases, with 10 bases between the two germline ends. The CDR3 is CAWTAGGTEAFF. In DNA form, the CDR3 reads TGTGCCTGGACCGCGGGAGGCACTGAAGCTTTCTTT.

The chain joins TRBV19 to TRBJ2-5, with 7 bases matching TRBD2. The CDR3 spans 14 residues. The V segment lost 4 bases and the J segment 3 bases; nucleotides outside the gene matches: 5. CDR1 LNHDA and CDR2 SQIVND come from the germline V gene (reference sequence). CDR3 nucleotide sequence: TGTGCCAGTAGTAGCCTAGCGGCCAAAGAGACCCAGTACTTC. Translated, it gives CASSSLAAKETQYF.

In its sample, this clone was seen once. This chain uses TRBV6-8 with TRBJ1-1; D possibly corresponds to TRBD1 (6 bases). The V gene's germline CDR1 is MNHGY and CDR2 SAAAGT. This CDR3 is built from 13 residues. The V and J ends lost 2 bases and 11 bases respectively, with 15 bases between them. CDR3 sequence reads: CASSYRGGRDAFF. CDR3 DNA: TGTGCCAGCAGTTACCGTGGGGGCAGGGATGCTTTCTTT.